This T cell receptor (beta chain) was captured by sequencing in a study of cytomegalovirus exposure and HLA in healthy donors. The study's findings and limits: Some segments of the V type, notably TRBV6-2 and TRBV6-3, were excluded as indistinguishable. Specific recognition of CMV antigens was confirmed in vitro for a few chains (all CMV-associated).

Remarks on this clone: Antigen unknown.

It was with 60 Vbeta and 13 Jbeta primers that the PCR ran. TCRdb keeps only in-frame clones here, not all; method: immunoSEQ multiplex PCR. This repertoire includes fewer than 150,000 clones. CDR1 SGHDN and CDR2 FVKESK come from the germline V gene. This CDR3 has 14 residues. Trimming cost V 1 base and J 4 bases, with 10 bases left between them. This TCR derives from a woman in her sixties or seventies in good health and CMV-seronegative. The sequenced material came from PBMCs. This sequence joins TRBV14 and TRBJ2-5; TRBD1 might be the D (6 bases). The CDR3 spells CASSQVTGLETQYF. The CDR3, as DNA: TGTGCCAGCAGCCAAGTGACAGGTTTAGAGACCCAGTACTTC.